This TCR beta chain came from a study of OX40 agonist ivuxolimab in advanced cancers. A word on this clone: What it recognizes is unknown.

Trimming removed 1 base from V and 7 bases from J, with 12 bases in between. CDR3 length equals 15 residues. Germline V gene sequence: CDR1 SGHRS, CDR2 YFSETQ. The study, taken as a whole, reports: CD4+ and CD8+ T cells in blood underwent clonal expansion by week 6 at 0.1 to 3.0 mg/kg. Among expanded peripheral T cells, antigen specificity went undetermined.

Using immunoSEQ multiplex PCR, the repertoire was profiled, and TCRdb retains in-frame clones only, with some absent. The sample has some 50,000 clones; approximately 78% are singletons. This chain connects TRBV5-1 to TRBJ1-6; perhaps TRBD1 as D (6 bases). The source of this sequence is an adult with an advanced solid tumor such as melanoma, head and neck, liver or kidney cancer. The sample was CD4+ or CD8+ T cells sorted from blood, taken in a trial of the OX40 agonist ivuxolimab. The CDR3 region has the DNA TGCGCCAGCAGCTTGAGACAGGACGAAAATTCACCCCTCCACTTT. This gives the protein CASSLRQDENSPLHF.